A single TCR beta chain is shown here with its context. These data come from a study of identical twins. Using its own MiXCR run on the 5' RACE reads, TCRdb lists one record per CDR3 protein. The sample records around 550,000 distinct CDR3 sequences, 13% to 15% being singletons. The CDR3 is 14 amino acids. The germline gives CDR1 LGHDT, CDR2 YNNKEL (reference sequence). V gave up 0 bases and J gave up 7 bases, with 9 bases separating them. These data also formed part of another study, on yellow fever vaccine responses in identical twins.

This TCR came from a woman between 18 and 29 years old in good health. The chain has TRBV3-1 and TRBJ1-4; unclear D gene. Sequenced: CD4+ T cells sorted from blood. CDR3 bases: TGTGCCAGCAGCCAAGAAGGGTTTGGTGAAAAACTGTTTTTT. This codes for CASSQEGFGEKLFF.